Listed below are T cell receptor beta chains from one sample, sequenced in a study of cytomegalovirus exposure and HLA in healthy donors. Assay used: immunoSEQ multiplex PCR; TCRdb lists only in-frame clones, some missing. The sample holds 140,000 or so clones; 9.4% are singletons and the top ten take less than 2%. The sample comprised PBMCs. The receptors come from a male donor in good health and CMV-seronegative. CDR3s include the opening cysteine and the closing phenylalanine or tryptophan. Size values are once, few and many counts, or a class for expanded clones, and some rows have none.

size: .; V: TRBV10-3; CDR3: CAISDSTGGGYGYTF
size: few; V: TRBV4-3; CDR3: CASSPLQGLNTEAFF
size: .; V: TRBV7-2; CDR3: CASSLDRGTNEKLFF
size: .; V: TRBV9; CDR3: CASSVRGTVKSNQPQHF
size: few; V: TRBV29-1; CDR3: CSVGTGGYSGNTIYF
size: few; V: TRBV30; CDR3: CAWSPYQAFF
size: few; V: TRBV19; CDR3: CASSILGRQKAFF
size: .; V: TRBV18; CDR3: CASSPPQGNLGELFF
size: few; V: TRBV4-1; CDR3: CASSSARPGQPQHF
size: .; V: TRBV9; CDR3: CASSVATGSGNTIYF
size: few; V: TRBV4-3; CDR3: CASSQGTSGRISTYNEQFF
size: few; V: TRBV6-1; CDR3: CATWRDPSGSYGYTF
size: few; V: TRBV5-8; CDR3: CASSRQDRGSEQYF
size: .; V: TRBV27; CDR3: CASAGTALNTEAFF
size: few; V: TRBV6-1; CDR3: CASLTGTGAYEQYF
size: .; V: TRBV7-8; CDR3: CASSLYGQGNSPLHF
size: few; V: TRBV28; CDR3: CASTGSGNGYTF
size: .; V: TRBV28; CDR3: CASSFPVSGRAIGKTQYF
size: .; V: TRBV5-6; CDR3: CASSLQPGLVTDTQYF
size: few; V: TRBV9; CDR3: CASSVVEAPEAFF
size: .; V: TRBV7-9; CDR3: CASSHLLEQGKFGYTF
size: few; V: TRBV30; CDR3: CAWKRTYGLGASTEAFF